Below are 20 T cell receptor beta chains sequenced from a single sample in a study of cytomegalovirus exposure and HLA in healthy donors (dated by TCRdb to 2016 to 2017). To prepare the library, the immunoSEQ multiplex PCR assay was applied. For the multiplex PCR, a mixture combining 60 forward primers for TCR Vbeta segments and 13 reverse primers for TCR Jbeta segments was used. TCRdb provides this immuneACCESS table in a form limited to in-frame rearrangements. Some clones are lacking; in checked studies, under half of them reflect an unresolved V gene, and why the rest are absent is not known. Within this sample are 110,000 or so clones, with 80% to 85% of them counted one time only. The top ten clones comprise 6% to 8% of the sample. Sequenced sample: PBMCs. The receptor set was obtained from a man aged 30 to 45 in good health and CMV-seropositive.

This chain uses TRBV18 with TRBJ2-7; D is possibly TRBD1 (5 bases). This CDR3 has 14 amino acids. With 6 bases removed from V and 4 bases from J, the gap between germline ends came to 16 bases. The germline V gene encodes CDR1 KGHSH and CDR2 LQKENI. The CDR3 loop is CASSRDSYNYEQYF. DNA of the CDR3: TGTGCCAGCTCTCGTGACAGCTATAATTACGAGCAGTACTTC.

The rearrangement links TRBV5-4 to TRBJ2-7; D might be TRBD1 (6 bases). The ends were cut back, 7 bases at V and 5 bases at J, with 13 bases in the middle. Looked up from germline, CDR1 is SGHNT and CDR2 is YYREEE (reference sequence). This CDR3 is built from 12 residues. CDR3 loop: CASALRGNEQYF. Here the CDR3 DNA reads TGTGCCAGCGCCCTTAGGGGGAACGAGCAGTACTTC.

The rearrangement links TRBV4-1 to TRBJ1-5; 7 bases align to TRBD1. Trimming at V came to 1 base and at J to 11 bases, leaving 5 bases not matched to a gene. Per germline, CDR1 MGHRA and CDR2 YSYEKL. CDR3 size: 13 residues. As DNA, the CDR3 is TGCGCCAGCAGCCAAGGGACAGGCCCTACCCAGCATTTT. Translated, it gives CASSQGTGPTQHF.

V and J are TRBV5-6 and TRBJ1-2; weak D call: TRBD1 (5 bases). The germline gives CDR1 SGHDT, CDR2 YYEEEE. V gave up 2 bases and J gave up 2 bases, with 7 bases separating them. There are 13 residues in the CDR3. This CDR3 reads CASSFRQNYGYTF. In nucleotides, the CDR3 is TGTGCCAGCAGCTTTCGACAGAACTATGGCTACACCTTC. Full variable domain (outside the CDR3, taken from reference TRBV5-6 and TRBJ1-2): DAGVTQSPTHLIKTRGQQVTLRCSPKSGHDTVSWYQQALGQGPQFIFQYYEEEERQRGNFPDRFSGHQFPNYSSELNVNALLLGDSALYLCASSFRQNYGYTFGSGTRLTVV.

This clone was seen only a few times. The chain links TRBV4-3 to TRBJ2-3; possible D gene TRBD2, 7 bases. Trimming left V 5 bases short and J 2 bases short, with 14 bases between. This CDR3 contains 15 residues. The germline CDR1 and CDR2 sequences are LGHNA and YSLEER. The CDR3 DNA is TGCGCCAGCAGCTCTCGGGGGGACAACACAGATACGCAGTATTTT. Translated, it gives CASSSRGDNTDTQYF.

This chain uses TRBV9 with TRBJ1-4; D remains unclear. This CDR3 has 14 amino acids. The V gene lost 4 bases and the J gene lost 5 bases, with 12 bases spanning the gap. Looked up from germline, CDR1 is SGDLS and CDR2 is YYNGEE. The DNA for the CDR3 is TGTGCCAGCAGCCTTGGGGAGGGAAATGAAAAACTGTTTTTT. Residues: CASSLGEGNEKLFF.

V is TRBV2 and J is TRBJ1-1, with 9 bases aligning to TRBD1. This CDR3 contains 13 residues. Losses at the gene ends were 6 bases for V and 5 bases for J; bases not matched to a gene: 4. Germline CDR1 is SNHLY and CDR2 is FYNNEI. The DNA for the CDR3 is TGTGCCAGCAGGACAGGGGGGGGGACTGAAGCTTTCTTT. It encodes CASRTGGGTEAFF.

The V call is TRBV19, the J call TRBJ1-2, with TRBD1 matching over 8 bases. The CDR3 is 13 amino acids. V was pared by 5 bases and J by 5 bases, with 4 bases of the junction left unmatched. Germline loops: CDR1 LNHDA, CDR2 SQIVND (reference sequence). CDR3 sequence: CASSPGGVYGYTF. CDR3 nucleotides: TGTGCCAGTAGTCCAGGGGGCGTTTATGGCTACACCTTC.

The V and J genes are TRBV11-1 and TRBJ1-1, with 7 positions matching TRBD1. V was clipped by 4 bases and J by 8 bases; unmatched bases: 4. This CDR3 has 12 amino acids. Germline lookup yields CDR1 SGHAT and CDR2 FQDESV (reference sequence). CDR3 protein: CASSWGQKEAFF. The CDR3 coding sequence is TGTGCCAGCAGCTGGGGACAGAAAGAAGCTTTCTTT.

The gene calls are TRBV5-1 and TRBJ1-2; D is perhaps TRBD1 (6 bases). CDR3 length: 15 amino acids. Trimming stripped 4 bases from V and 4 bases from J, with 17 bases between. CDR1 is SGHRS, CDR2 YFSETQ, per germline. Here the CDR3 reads CASSGGFRDGYGYTF. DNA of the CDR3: TGCGCCAGCAGCGGGGGCTTTCGGGATGGCTATGGCTACACCTTC.

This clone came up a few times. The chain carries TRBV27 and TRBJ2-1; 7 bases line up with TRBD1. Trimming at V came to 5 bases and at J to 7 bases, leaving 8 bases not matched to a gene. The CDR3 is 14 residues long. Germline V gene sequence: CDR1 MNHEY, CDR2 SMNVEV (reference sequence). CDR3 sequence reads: CASSGTGTVNEQFF. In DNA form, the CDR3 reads TGTGCCAGCAGTGGAACCGGGACAGTGAATGAGCAGTTCTTC.

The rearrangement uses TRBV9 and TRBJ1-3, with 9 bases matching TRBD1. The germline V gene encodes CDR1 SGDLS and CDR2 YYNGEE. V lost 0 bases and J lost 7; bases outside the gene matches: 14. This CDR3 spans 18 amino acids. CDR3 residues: CASSVGTPGTGYGNTIYF. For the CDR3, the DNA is TGTGCCAGCAGCGTAGGTACGCCCGGGACAGGGTACGGGAACACCATATATTTT.

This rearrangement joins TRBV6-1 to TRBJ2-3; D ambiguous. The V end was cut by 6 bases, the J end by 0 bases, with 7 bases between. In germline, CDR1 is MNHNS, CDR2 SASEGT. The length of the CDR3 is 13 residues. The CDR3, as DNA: TGTGCCAGCAGGGGCCTAAGCACAGATACGCAGTATTTT. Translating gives CASRGLSTDTQYF.

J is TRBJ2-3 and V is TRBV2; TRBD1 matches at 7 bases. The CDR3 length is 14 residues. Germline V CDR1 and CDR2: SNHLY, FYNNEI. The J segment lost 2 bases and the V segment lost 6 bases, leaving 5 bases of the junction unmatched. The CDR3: CASRADRITDTQYF. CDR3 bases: TGTGCCAGCAGGGCGGACAGGATCACAGATACGCAGTATTTT.

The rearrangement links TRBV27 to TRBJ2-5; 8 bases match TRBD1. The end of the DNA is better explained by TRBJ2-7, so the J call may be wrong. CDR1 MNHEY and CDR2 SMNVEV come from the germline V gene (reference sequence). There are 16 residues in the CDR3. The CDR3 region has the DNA TGTGCCAGCAGACCCGGGACAGGAAAGTCCTCCTACGAGCAGTACTTC. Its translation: CASRPGTGKSSYEQYF.

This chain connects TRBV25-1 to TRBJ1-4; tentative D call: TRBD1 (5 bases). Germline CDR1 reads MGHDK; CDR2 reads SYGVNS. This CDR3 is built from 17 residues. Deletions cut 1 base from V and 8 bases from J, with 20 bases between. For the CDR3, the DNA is TGTGCCAGCAGTGAATGGGTGGCGGCAGGGTGGTCAGAAAAACTGTTTTTT. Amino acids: CASSEWVAAGWSEKLFF.

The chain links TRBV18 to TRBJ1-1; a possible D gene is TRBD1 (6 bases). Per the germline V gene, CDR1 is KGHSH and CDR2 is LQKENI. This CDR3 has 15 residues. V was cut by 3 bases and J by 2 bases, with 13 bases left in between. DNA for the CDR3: TGTGCCAGCTCACCCCCCGGGACAATCAACACTGAAGCTTTCTTT. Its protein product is CASSPPGTINTEAFF.

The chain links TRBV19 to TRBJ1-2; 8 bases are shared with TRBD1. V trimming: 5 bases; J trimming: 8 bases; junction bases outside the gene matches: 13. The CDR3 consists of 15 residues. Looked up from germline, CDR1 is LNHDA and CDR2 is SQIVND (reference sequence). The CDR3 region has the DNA TGTGCCAGTAGTCCTGGACAGGGTCTAAAAATCGGCTACACCTTC. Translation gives CASSPGQGLKIGYTF.

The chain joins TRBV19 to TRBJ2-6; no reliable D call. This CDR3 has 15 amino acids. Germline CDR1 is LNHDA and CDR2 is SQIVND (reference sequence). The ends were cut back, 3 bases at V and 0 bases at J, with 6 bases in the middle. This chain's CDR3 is CASSMSNSGANVLTF. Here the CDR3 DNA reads TGTGCCAGTAGTATGTCCAACTCTGGGGCCAACGTCCTGACTTTC.

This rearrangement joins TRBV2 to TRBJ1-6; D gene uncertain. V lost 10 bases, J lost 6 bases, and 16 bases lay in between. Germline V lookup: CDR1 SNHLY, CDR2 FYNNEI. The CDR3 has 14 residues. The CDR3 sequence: CATSTTAGNSPLHF. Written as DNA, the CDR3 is TGTGCCACCAGCACTACGGCGGGTAATTCACCCCTCCACTTT.